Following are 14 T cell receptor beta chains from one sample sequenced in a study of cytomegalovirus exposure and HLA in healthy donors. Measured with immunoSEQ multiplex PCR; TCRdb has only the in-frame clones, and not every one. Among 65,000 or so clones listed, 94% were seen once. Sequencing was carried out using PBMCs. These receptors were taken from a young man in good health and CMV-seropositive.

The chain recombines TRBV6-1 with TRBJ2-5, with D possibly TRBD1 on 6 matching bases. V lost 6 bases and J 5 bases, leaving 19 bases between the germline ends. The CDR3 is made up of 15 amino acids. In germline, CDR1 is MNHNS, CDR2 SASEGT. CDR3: CASSLGTSHLETQYF. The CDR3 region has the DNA TGTGCCAGCAGCCTCGGGACATCTCATTTGGAGACCCAGTACTTC.

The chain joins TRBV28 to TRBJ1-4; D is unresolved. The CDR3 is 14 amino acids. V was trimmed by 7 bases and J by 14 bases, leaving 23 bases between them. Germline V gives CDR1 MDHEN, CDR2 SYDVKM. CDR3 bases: TGTGCCAGCATAGCCATACATCAACCCGAAACTCTGTTTTTT. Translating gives CASIAIHQPETLFF. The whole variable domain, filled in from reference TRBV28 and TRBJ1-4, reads DVKVTQSSRYLVKRTGEKVFLECVQDMDHENMFWYRQDPGLGLRLIYFSYDVKMKEKGDIPEGYSVSREKKERFSLILESASTNQTSMYLCASIAIHQPETLFFGSGTQLSVL.

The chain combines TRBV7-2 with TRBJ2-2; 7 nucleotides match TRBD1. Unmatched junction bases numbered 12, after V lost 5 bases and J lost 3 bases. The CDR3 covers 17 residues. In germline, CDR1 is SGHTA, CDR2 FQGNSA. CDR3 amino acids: CASSIQSGTDYTGELFF. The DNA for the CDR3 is TGTGCCAGCAGCATACAATCCGGGACAGATTACACCGGGGAGCTGTTTTTT.

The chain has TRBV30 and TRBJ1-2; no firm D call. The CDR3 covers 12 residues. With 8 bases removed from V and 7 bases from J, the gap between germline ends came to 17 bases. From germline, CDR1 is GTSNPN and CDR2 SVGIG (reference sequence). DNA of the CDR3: TGTGCCCTGACGGGAGGGCAGAGTGGCTACACCTTC. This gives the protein CALTGGQSGYTF.

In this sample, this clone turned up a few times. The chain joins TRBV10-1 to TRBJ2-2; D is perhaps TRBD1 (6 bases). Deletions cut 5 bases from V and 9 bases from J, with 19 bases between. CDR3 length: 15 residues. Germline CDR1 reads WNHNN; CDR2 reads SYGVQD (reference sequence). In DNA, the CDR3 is TGCGCCAGCAGTAAATTTGAGGGGGTTCACCGGGAGCTGTTTTTT. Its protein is CASSKFEGVHRELFF.

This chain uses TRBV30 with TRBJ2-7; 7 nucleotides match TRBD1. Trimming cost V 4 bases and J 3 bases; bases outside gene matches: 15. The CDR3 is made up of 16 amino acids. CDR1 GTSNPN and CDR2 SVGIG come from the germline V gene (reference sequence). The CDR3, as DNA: TGTGCCTGGAACAGGGGCACCCTCATGGAGTACTACGAGCAGTACTTC. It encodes CAWNRGTLMEYYEQYF.

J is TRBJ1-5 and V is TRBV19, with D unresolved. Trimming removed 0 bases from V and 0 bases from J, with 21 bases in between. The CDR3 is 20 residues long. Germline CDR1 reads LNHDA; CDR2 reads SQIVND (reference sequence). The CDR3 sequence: CASSIDLRKESWNSNQPQHF. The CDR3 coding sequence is TGTGCCAGTAGTATAGATCTAAGGAAGGAGTCCTGGAATAGCAATCAGCCCCAGCATTTT.

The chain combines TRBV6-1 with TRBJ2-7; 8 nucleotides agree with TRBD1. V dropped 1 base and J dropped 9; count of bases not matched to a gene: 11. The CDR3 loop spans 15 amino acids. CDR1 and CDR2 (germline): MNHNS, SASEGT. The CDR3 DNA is TGTGCCAGCAGTGAAGTGCTCGGACAGGGTGACGCGCAGTACTTC. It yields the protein CASSEVLGQGDAQYF.

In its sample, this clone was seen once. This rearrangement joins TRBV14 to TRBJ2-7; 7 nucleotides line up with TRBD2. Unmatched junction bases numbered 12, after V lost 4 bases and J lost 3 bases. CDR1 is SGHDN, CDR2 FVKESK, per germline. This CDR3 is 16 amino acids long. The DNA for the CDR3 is TGTGCCAGCAGCCGAAAAGGTGCTAGCGGAGTCTACGAGCAGTACTTC. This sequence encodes CASSRKGASGVYEQYF.

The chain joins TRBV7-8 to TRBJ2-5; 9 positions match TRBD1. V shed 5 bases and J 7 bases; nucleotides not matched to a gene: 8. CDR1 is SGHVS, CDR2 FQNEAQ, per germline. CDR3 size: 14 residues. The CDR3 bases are TGTGCCAGCAGCCCTGGGGACAGGGCTGGGACCCAGTACTTC. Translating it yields CASSPGDRAGTQYF.

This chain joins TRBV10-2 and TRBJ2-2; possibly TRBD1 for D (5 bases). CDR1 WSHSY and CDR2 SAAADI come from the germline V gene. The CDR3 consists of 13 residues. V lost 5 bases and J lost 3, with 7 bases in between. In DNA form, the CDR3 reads TGCGCCAGCAGTACAGGCGACACCGGGGAGCTGTTTTTT. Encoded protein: CASSTGDTGELFF.

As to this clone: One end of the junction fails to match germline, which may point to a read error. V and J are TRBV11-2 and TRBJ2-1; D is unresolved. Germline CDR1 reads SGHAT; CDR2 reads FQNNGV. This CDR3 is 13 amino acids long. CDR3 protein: CASSLDQSGEQFF. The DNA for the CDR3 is TGTGCCAGCAGCCTAGATCAGTCTGGTGAGCAGTTCTTC.

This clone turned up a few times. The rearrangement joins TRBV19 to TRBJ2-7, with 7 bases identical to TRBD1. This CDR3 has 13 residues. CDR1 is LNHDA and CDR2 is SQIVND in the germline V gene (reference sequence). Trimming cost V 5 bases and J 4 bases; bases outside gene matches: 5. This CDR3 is CASSRAGGYEQYF. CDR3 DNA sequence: TGTGCCAGTAGTCGAGCAGGGGGATACGAGCAGTACTTC.

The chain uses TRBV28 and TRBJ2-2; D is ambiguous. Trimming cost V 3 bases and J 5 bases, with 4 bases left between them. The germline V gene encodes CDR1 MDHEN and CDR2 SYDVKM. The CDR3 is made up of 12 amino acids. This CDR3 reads CASSFQTGELFF. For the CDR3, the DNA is TGTGCCAGCAGTTTTCAGACCGGGGAGCTGTTTTTT.